A single sample is the source of the 20 T cell receptor beta chains below, sequenced in a study of immune heterogeneity within non-small cell lung tumors. Amplifying TCR beta CDR3 involved multiplex PCR carried out with 32 V and 13 J primers. TCRdb reprocessed the multiplex PCR reads with MiXCR, giving one entry per CDR3 protein. The sample records under 3,000 distinct CDR3 sequences, around 23% being singletons. Bulk tumor genomic DNA constituted the template, at approximately 600 ng per sample. Surgeons took several biopsies per primary tumor, spaced far apart, during surgery. Curative surgery was performed on patients who had untreated, newly diagnosed non-small cell lung cancer. Material for sequencing was lung tumor tissue. Source of these receptors: a man in his forties with non-small cell lung cancer.

This clonotype is medium-sized (0.01 to 0.1%) within its sample. CDR3 in amino acids: CASSQEQPGLAGMKTQYF. The CDR3 DNA reads as TGTGCCAGCAGCCAAGAGCAGCCGGGACTAGCGGGAATGAAGACCCAGTACTTC. The rearrangement joins TRBV3-1 to TRBJ2-5, with TRBD2 identical over 13 bases. From germline, CDR1 is LGHDT and CDR2 YNNKEL (reference sequence). CDR3 size: 18 residues. With V trimmed by 0 bases and J by 6 bases, 10 bases remained unmatched.

This chain uses TRBV10-3 with TRBJ1-2; TRBD1 matches at 8 bases. Germline V lookup: CDR1 ENHRY, CDR2 SYGVKD. The CDR3 spans 14 residues. V gave up 5 bases and J gave up 5 bases; unmatched junction bases: 7. The CDR3 region has the DNA TGTGCCATCAGTAAATCGGACAGGGTATATGGCTACACCTTC. Its protein product is CAISKSDRVYGYTF.

By sample fraction, this clonotype is medium-sized. The V and J genes are TRBV10-2 and TRBJ1-2, with a possible D match to TRBD1 (5 bases). The CDR3 extends over 16 amino acids. V lost 6 bases and J 8 bases, leaving 25 bases between the germline ends. The germline gives CDR1 WSHSY, CDR2 SAAADI. CDR3 sequence: CASSGRGESRNLGYTF. The DNA of the CDR3 is TGCGCCAGCAGCGGGAGAGGGGAGTCCAGGAATTTAGGCTACACCTTC.

In its sample, this clonotype is medium-sized. This chain connects TRBV27 to TRBJ1-5; D is possibly TRBD1 (6 bases). Trimming removed 2 bases from V and 5 bases from J, with 7 bases in between. There are 13 residues in the CDR3. The germline CDR1 and CDR2 sequences are MNHEY and SMNVEV (reference sequence). The CDR3 DNA follows: TGTGCCAGCAGTTTAGGGGGCCATCAGCCCCAGCATTTT. It encodes CASSLGGHQPQHF.

Details on this clonotype: The CDR3 does not end in the conserved phenylalanine or tryptophan, so this is likely a read error. It is unclear where the CDR3 begins or ends on the DNA, so no DNA is shown, and the CDR3 is as TCRdb lists it. The chain couples TRBV20-1 to TRBJ2-3; TRBD1, as called in the table, went unchecked against the DNA. Looked up from germline, CDR1 is DFQATT and CDR2 is SNEGSKA (reference sequence). The CDR3 is 16 residues long, counting both termini. The CDR3 loop is CSAARGTGNHEQYFGP.

As concerns this clonotype: This likely comes from a read error, as the CDR3 has no conserved phenylalanine or tryptophan at its end. It is unclear where the CDR3 begins or ends on the DNA, so no DNA is shown, and the CDR3 is as TCRdb lists it. The chain is built from TRBV5-1 and TRBJ2-3; TRBD2, the table's D call, was not compared with the DNA. The CDR3 length is 16 residues, termini included. Germline CDR1 reads SGHRS; CDR2 reads YFSETQ. The CDR3 protein is CASSIQDPSYEQYFGP.

This clonotype was picked up a small number of times. Just one base apart from a much larger clone, this may be a read error. CDR3 amino acids: CASIPGGPTYNEQFF. CDR3 DNA: TGTGCCAGCATCCCAGGGGGACCGACGTACAATGAGCAGTTCTTC. The rearrangement joins TRBV27 to TRBJ2-1, with 7 bases lining up with TRBD1. Trimming cost V 7 bases and J 4 bases; bases outside gene matches: 10. There are 15 residues in the CDR3. The germline V gene encodes CDR1 MNHEY and CDR2 SMNVEV (reference sequence).

In its sample, this clonotype is medium-sized (0.01 to 0.1%). This chain's CDR3 is CASSAHTGQGYSPLHF. CDR3 DNA: TGTGCCAGCAGCGCCCACACCGGGCAGGGGTATTCACCCCTCCACTTT. The chain recombines TRBV5-8 with TRBJ1-6; a weak D match, TRBD1 (6 bases). Germline V lookup: CDR1 SGHTS, CDR2 YDEGEE. V lost 4 bases and J lost 8, with 19 bases in between. CDR3 length equals 16 residues.

In its sample, this clonotype ranks as medium-sized (0.01 to 0.1%). The V gene is TRBV4-1, the J gene TRBJ1-1; TRBD1 aligns across 7 bases. Trimming removed 0 bases from V and 0 bases from J; junction bases left unmatched: 10. The V gene's germline CDR1 is MGHRA and CDR2 YSYEKL. The CDR3 has 18 amino acids. The CDR3 sequence: CASSQDPPGGSMNTEAFF. The DNA for the CDR3 is TGCGCCAGCAGCCAAGACCCCCCAGGGGGATCTATGAACACTGAAGCTTTCTTT.

This clonotype is judged medium-sized. V usage is TRBV20-1 and J usage is TRBJ2-5; possibly TRBD2 for D (5 bases). The CDR3 has 12 residues. The V gene lost 8 bases and the J gene lost 5 bases, with 15 bases spanning the gap. The germline CDR1 and CDR2 sequences are DFQATT and SNEGSKA (reference sequence). DNA of the CDR3: TGCAGTCGCGGCCAGCGAGGGGAGACCCAGTACTTC. Its protein is CSRGQRGETQYF.

This clonotype turned up a few times. Its ends do not fully match the called genes, so a read error is possible. V and J are TRBV11-2 and TRBJ2-5; the D is unclear. The CDR3 covers 13 residues. Germline V gene data show CDR1 as SGHAT and CDR2 as FQNNGV. The CDR3, as DNA: TGTGCCAGCAGCTTAGCCCCGCTAGAGTCCCAGTACTTC. The encoded protein is CASSLAPLESQYF.

The chain recombines TRBV6-5 with TRBJ1-2, with D hard to call. Germline values: CDR1 MNHEY, CDR2 SVGAGI. The CDR3 spans 18 residues. V lost 3 bases and J 2 bases, leaving 22 bases between the germline ends. The DNA for the CDR3 is TGTGCCAGCAGTTATTCCCCGCCCACCACCGCCAGGAACTATGGCTACACCTTC. Translation: CASSYSPPTTARNYGYTF.

By frequency in the sample, this clonotype is medium-sized. CDR3 DNA: TGTGCCACCAGTGATTTGAGGGTCATAGGAAACATTCAGTACTTC. Translating gives CATSDLRVIGNIQYF. The chain joins TRBV24-1 to TRBJ2-4; D remains unclear. V dropped 0 bases and J dropped 6 bases, with 11 bases sitting between them. CDR1 and CDR2 from the germline V gene are KGHDR and SFDVKD. The CDR3 totals 15 residues.

This clonotype is termed medium-sized. This chain links TRBV28 with TRBJ1-1, with D possibly TRBD1 on 6 matching bases. V lost 3 bases and J lost 1, with 9 bases in between. Germline V CDR1 and CDR2: MDHEN, SYDVKM. The CDR3 has 14 amino acids. The CDR3 bases are TGTGCCAGCAGTTTTGGGGGCGCGAACACTGAAGCTTTCTTT. Residues: CASSFGGANTEAFF. Filled out from reference TRBV28 and TRBJ1-1, the complete variable domain reads DVKVTQSSRYLVKRTGEKVFLECVQDMDHENMFWYRQDPGLGLRLIYFSYDVKMKEKGDIPEGYSVSREKKERFSLILESASTNQTSMYLCASSFGGANTEAFFGQGTRLTVV.

This clonotype was picked up a small number of times. This chain links TRBV20-1 with TRBJ1-1, with TRBD1 identical over 11 bases. CDR3 length: 14 residues. With V trimmed by 1 base and J by 3 bases, 1 base remained unmatched. The V gene's germline CDR1 is DFQATT and CDR2 SNEGSKA (reference sequence). The CDR3 DNA sequence: TGCAGTGCTAGAGGGGACAGGGGGGACACTGAAGCTTTCTTT. This codes for CSARGDRGDTEAFF.

This clonotype is termed medium-sized. The gene calls are TRBV5-1 and TRBJ2-1; possibly TRBD1 or TRBD2 for D (5 bases each). The germline CDR1 and CDR2 sequences are SGHRS and YFSETQ. Deletions cut 0 bases from V and 5 bases from J, with 15 bases between. This CDR3 region has 16 residues. CDR3 sequence: CASSLVRDVFHNEQFF. The CDR3 coding sequence is TGCGCCAGCAGCTTGGTCCGGGACGTCTTCCACAATGAGCAGTTCTTC.

Comment on this clonotype: A read error may explain this, as a much larger clone is one base away. The V and J genes are TRBV5-1 and TRBJ2-4; D is ambiguous. The V end lost 7 bases, the J end lost 5 bases, and 13 bases lay between the germline ends. The CDR3 runs to 13 residues. Looked up from germline, CDR1 is SGHRS and CDR2 is YFSETQ. The CDR3 spells CASGPGRENIQYF. The CDR3 DNA sequence: TGCGCCAGCGGCCCCGGACGCGAAAACATTCAGTACTTC.

In this sample, this clonotype is medium-sized. Sequence at one end of the junction differs from germline and may be a read error. V gene TRBV19 combines with J gene TRBJ2-3; weak D call: TRBD2 (6 bases). Germline lookup yields CDR1 LNHDA and CDR2 SQIVND (reference sequence). This CDR3 contains 15 residues. The CDR3 spells CASSISGEITVTQYF. The CDR3 DNA follows: TGTGCCAGTAGTATCTCGGGGGAGATTACAGTTACGCAGTATTTT.

This clonotype is medium-sized within its sample. This chain links TRBV12-3 or TRBV12-4 with TRBJ1-6; 8 positions agree with TRBD1. The CDR3 runs to 13 residues. The J segment lost 7 bases and the V segment lost 6 bases, leaving 2 bases of the junction unmatched. CDR3 nucleotides: TGTGCCAGCAGACGACAGGGGAATTCACCCCTCCACTTT. Amino acids: CASRRQGNSPLHF.

This clonotype was seen many times. The chain employs TRBV2 and TRBJ2-1; 8 bases match TRBD1. Germline lookup yields CDR1 SNHLY and CDR2 FYNNEI. V trimming: 6 bases; J trimming: 4 bases; junction bases outside the gene matches: 2. This CDR3 comprises 13 residues. DNA of the CDR3: TGTGCCAGCAGCCGACAGGGGTACAATGAGCAGTTCTTC. Encoded protein: CASSRQGYNEQFF.